This TCR beta chain was recovered during a study of PD-1 blockade in classical Hodgkin lymphoma (dated by TCRdb to 2018 to 2020). Study-level background: Nivolumab dosing was 3 mg/kg intravenously every 2 weeks, continuing until either disease progression or unacceptable toxicity. A peripheral blood immune signature of response to PD-1 blockade in classical Hodgkin lymphoma was defined using TCR beta sequencing and CyTOF. Overall results and qualifications from the work: Baseline diversity similar to that of newly diagnosed patients was observed in trial patients achieving complete response, whereas significantly lower diversity was observed in partial responders and progressors. By C4D1, a significant rise was seen in CD4+ TCR diversity but not in CD8+ TCR diversity (p=0.0027 vs p=0.16), and the rise was most apparent among complete responders (p=0.02). Baseline TCR diversity was reported to be lower in newly diagnosed patients than in healthy donors, and even lower in relapsed/refractory patients. Only a single clinical trial cohort was studied, and what caused the repertoire differences, possibly disease activity or prior therapy, remained undefined. Diversity was lower in patients who began nivolumab less than 1 year after ASCT, so these patients were left out of later analyses to avoid confounding by immune reconstitution.

For this clone: The specificity of this receptor is unknown. No much larger clonotype is one base removed from it; base qualities were not supplied.

The time point label, as the study defines it: cycle 1 day 1 (C1D1), immediately before nivolumab initiation. Every trial patient had relapsed following autologous stem cell transplantation, and prior brentuximab vedotin exposure was what differed among cohorts A, B and C. A total of 56 patients with relapsed/refractory classical Hodgkin lymphoma made up the trial cohort, and each patient's best overall response was complete response, partial response or progressive disease. Single-agent nivolumab was administered to trial patients in the multi-cohort phase II CheckMate 205 trial. An independent review committee assessed best overall response using the 2007 International Working Group response criteria. PBMCs from the trial were collected at three points: immediately before nivolumab initiation (C1D1), and during therapy at cycle 2 day 1 and cycle 4 day 1. Peripheral blood was collected in 8 mL Vacutainer Cell Preparation Tubes, from which PBMCs were isolated by centrifugation and then cryopreserved.

Genomic DNA was isolated using the Qiagen DNeasy kit from unsorted PBMCs as well as from negatively selected CD4+ and CD8+ fractions. Amplification of TCR beta CDR3 regions was done by immunoSEQ multiplex PCR with primers that anneal to V and J segments. Amplification bias was minimized using a synthetic immune receptor repertoire, and residual bias was removed computationally after sequencing. The published analysis was carried out like this. Custom Python scripts were used to quantify repertoire diversity as the Shannon entropy index. Unsorted, CD4+ and CD8+ repertoires were analyzed separately, except in combined analyses where CD4+ and CD8+ sequences were merged in silico. Clonal expansion was defined as at least a 2-fold frequency increase after treatment relative to C1D1, with a pseudocount of 0.5 for undetected baseline clones. Singleton clones were defined as clones with 0 or 1 copy at C1D1, and non-singleton clones were defined as clones with 2 or more copies. Clones expanded in unsorted samples were annotated as CD4+, CD8+ or unknown by matching protein sequences in sorted samples from the same patient. Diversity changes from C1D1 to C4D1 were tested in paired samples using Wilcoxon tests. TCRdb obtained this table from immuneACCESS and retained in-frame rearrangements with V and J assigned. These tables miss some clones; where compared with another copy, unresolved V genes account for less than half of the shortfall, and the remainder is unexplained. For V, J and clone size, that table is used; D and trimming come from the DNA. The sample profile shows tens of thousands of clones; about 92% of them were found once. The ten biggest clones cover approximately 9.9% of the sample.

Inclusive of the bounding cysteine and phenylalanine, the CDR3 is 13 residues long. Here the CDR3 DNA is all that survives: 39 bases in frame from base 1. Trimming removed 5 bases from V and 5 bases from J, leaving 12 bases between the germline ends. The germline V gene (reference sequence) provides CDR1 SEHNR and CDR2 FQNEAQ. Sequenced material: peripheral blood mononuclear cells (PBMCs), taken at baseline. The receptor was isolated from a human donor with classical Hodgkin lymphoma. The sequence joins TRBV7-9 to TRBJ2-5, with TRBD1 as a weak D call on 6 bases. The CDR3 reads CASSNGQRETQYF. The DNA sequence follows: TGTGCCAGCAGCAACGGACAGAGGGAGACCCAGTACTTC.